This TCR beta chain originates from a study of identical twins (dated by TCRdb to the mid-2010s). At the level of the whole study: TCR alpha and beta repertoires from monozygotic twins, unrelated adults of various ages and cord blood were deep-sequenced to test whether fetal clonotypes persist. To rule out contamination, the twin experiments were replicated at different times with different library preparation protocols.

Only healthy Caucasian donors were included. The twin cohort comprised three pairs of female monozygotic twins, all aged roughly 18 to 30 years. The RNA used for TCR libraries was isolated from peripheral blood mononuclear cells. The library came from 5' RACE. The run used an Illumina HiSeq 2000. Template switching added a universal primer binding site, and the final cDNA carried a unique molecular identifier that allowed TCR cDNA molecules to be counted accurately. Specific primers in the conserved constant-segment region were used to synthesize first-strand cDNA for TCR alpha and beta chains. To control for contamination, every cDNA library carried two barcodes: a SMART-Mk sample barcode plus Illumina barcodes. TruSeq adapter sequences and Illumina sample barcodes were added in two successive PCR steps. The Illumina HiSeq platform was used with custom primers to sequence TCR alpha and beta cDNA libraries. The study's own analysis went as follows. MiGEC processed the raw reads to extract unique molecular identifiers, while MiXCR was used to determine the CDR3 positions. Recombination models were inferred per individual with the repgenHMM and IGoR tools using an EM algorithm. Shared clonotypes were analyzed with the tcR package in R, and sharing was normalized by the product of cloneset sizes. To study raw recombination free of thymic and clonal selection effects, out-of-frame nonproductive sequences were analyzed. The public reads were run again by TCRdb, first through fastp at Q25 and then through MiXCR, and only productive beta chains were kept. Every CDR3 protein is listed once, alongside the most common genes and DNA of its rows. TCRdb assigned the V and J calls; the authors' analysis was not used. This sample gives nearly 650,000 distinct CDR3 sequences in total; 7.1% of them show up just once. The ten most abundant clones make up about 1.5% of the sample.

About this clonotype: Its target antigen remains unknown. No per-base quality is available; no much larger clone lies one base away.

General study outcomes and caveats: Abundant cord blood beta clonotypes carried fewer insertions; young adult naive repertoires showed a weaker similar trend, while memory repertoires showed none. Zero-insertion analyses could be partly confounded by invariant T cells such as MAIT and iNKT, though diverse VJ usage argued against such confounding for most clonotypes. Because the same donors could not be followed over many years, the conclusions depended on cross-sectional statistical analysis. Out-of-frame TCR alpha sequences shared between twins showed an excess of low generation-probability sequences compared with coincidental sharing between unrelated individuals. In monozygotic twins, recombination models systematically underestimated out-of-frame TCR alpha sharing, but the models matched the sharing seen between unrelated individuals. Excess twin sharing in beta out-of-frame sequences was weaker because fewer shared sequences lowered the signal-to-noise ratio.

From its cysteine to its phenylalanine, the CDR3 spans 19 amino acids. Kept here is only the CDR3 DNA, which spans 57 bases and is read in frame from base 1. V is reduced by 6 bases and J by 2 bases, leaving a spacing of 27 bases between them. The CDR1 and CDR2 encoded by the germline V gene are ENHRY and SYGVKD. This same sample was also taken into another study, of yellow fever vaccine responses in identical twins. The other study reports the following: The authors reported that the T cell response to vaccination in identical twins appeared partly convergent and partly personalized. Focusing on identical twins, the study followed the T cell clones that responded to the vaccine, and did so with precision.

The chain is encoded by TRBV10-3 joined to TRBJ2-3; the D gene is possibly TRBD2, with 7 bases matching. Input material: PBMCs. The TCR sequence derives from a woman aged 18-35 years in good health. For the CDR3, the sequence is CAIRTGPLGGYSPTDTQYF. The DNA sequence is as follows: TGTGCCATCAGGACAGGCCCTCTCGGGGGGTATAGTCCCACAGATACGCAGTATTTT.